What follows are 27 T cell receptor beta chains derived from one specimen sequenced in a study of spatial heterogeneity in lung cancer. Time point meaning: sample taken at primary tumor resection. The input material, whole RNA from tumor, nontumor lung or frozen PBMC, was sequenced unsorted. TCRdb reprocessed the 5' RACE reads via MiXCR and lists one record per CDR3 protein. The table has some 22,000 distinct CDR3 sequences, around 4.7% seen once; the top ten hold 4% to 6.5%. The sequencing here drew on PBMCs, taken at surgery. The receptors were gathered from a male donor with early-stage non-small cell lung cancer.

This clonotype was counted at least ten times. CDR3 DNA sequence: TGCGCCAGCAGCGCCGGGACCCTCCAAGAGACCCAGTACTTC. It codes for CASSAGTLQETQYF. This chain connects TRBV5-1 to TRBJ2-5, with D tentatively TRBD1 or TRBD2 (5 bases each). This CDR3 is built from 14 residues. V was shortened by 4 bases and J by 1 base, with 11 bases between the two germline ends. The germline V gene has CDR1 SGHRS and CDR2 YFSETQ.

This clonotype was recorded many times. This chain links TRBV18 with TRBJ2-7; D tentatively reads TRBD1 or TRBD2 (5 bases each). V was cut by 1 base and J by 3 bases, with 10 bases left in between. CDR1 is KGHSH, CDR2 LQKENI, per germline. The CDR3 sequence is 14 residues long. CDR3 loop: CASSPQGTVYEQYF. The CDR3 nucleotides are TGTGCCAGCTCACCACAGGGGACCGTCTACGAGCAGTACTTC. Looking up the rest from reference TRBV18 and TRBJ2-7 gives the full variable domain: NAGVMQNPRHLVRRRGQEARLRCSPMKGHSHVYWYRQLPEEGLKFMVYLQKENIIDESGMPKERFSAEFPKEGPSILRIQQVVRGDSAAYFCASSPQGTVYEQYFGPGTRLTVT.

This clonotype was seen more than once but under ten times. The chain uses TRBV7-3 and TRBJ2-6, with 7 bases fitting TRBD1. V was clipped by 3 bases and J by 0 bases; unmatched bases: 5. The CDR3 extends over 17 amino acids. CDR1 and CDR2 from the germline V gene are SGHTA and FQGTGA. CDR3 bases: TGTGCCAGCAGCTTTGACGGGACAGCCTCTGGGGCCAACGTCCTGACTTTC. Its protein product is CASSFDGTASGANVLTF.

This clonotype is judged medium-sized. The chain couples TRBV18 to TRBJ2-3, with 7 bases matching TRBD1. Unmatched junction bases numbered 4, after V lost 5 bases and J lost 2 bases. This CDR3 region has 14 residues. Germline CDR1 and CDR2: KGHSH and LQKENI. CDR3 sequence: CASSKGQNTDTQYF. Written as DNA, the CDR3 is TGTGCCAGCTCAAAGGGACAGAACACAGATACGCAGTATTTT.

This clonotype was seen ten or more times. This chain uses TRBV12-3 or TRBV12-4 with TRBJ1-5; 11 nucleotides line up with TRBD1. This CDR3 region has 16 residues. J lost 1 base, V lost 5 bases, and 4 bases had no gene match. The CDR3 loop is CASSPGTGGSNQPQHF. CDR3 coding DNA: TGTGCCAGCAGTCCTGGGACAGGGGGGAGCAATCAGCCCCAGCATTTT.

The sample holds a few counts of this clonotype. The J gene is TRBJ2-1, the V gene TRBV11-2, with 10 positions matching TRBD2. Per germline, CDR1 SGHAT and CDR2 FQNNGV. The V and J ends lost 0 bases and 7 bases, in that order; junction bases with no gene match: 6. The CDR3 covers 16 residues. The CDR3 loop is CASSLDPSGRGNEQFF. CDR3 nucleotide sequence: TGTGCCAGCAGCTTAGATCCGAGCGGGAGGGGGAATGAGCAGTTCTTC. Supplemented by reference TRBV11-2 and TRBJ2-1, the full variable domain reads EAGVAQSPRYKIIEKRQSVAFWCNPISGHATLYWYQQILGQGPKLLIQFQNNGVVDDSQLPKDRFSAERLKGVDSTLKIQPAKLEDSAVYLCASSLDPSGRGNEQFFGPGTRLTVL.

This clonotype was counted at least ten times. The chain couples TRBV7-2 to TRBJ2-1, with 13 positions matching TRBD2. Germline V gene lookup returns CDR1 SGHTA and CDR2 FQGNSA. V shed 5 bases, J shed 2 bases, and the junction held 3 bases outside the gene matches. The CDR3 length is 16 residues. CDR3 sequence reads: CASSGGLAGTYNEQFF. CDR3 nucleotides: TGTGCCAGCAGCGGGGGACTAGCGGGAACCTACAATGAGCAGTTCTTC.

This clonotype was counted ten times or more. V is TRBV20-1 and J is TRBJ1-5; TRBD1 aligns across 7 bases. J was trimmed by 7 bases and V by 7 bases; bases with no gene match: 13. Germline V gives CDR1 DFQATT, CDR2 SNEGSKA (reference sequence). The CDR3 consists of 14 residues. The CDR3 DNA follows: TGCAGTGGCTCCGGGACAGCCTCCTACCAGCCCCAGCATTTT. Its translation: CSGSGTASYQPQHF.

This clonotype was counted many times. The gene calls are TRBV18 and TRBJ2-2; unclear D gene. Germline CDR1 and CDR2: KGHSH and LQKENI. The CDR3 extends over 16 amino acids. V lost 3 bases and J lost 5, with 16 bases in between. This CDR3 is CASSPWSNLDTGELFF. DNA for the CDR3: TGTGCCAGCTCACCTTGGTCGAACCTGGATACCGGGGAGCTGTTTTTT.

This clonotype occurred many times. V and J are TRBV5-5 and TRBJ2-7; D is unresolved. CDR3 size: 16 residues. Per germline, CDR1 SGHKS and CDR2 YYEKEE (reference sequence). Trimming removed 1 base at V and 2 bases at J, with 16 bases between. CDR3 protein: CASSLSALGRAYEQYF. The CDR3 region has the DNA TGTGCCAGCAGCTTGAGCGCGCTCGGTAGGGCCTACGAGCAGTACTTC. The full variable domain, its missing parts supplied by reference TRBV5-5 and TRBJ2-7, is DAGVTQSPTHLIKTRGQQVTLRCSPISGHKSVSWYQQVLGQGPQFIFQYYEKEERGRGNFPDRFSARQFPNYSSELNVNALLLGDSALYLCASSLSALGRAYEQYFGPGTRLTVT.

The chain employs TRBV2 and TRBJ2-5, with 11 positions matching TRBD2. V lost 3 bases and J lost 5; bases outside the gene matches: 5. CDR1 SNHLY and CDR2 FYNNEI come from the germline V gene. CDR3 length equals 15 residues. CDR3 in amino acids: CASSDPSGRLETQYF. The CDR3 DNA reads TGTGCCAGCAGTGACCCTAGCGGGAGGTTGGAGACCCAGTACTTC.

This clonotype was counted many times. This chain links TRBV7-2 with TRBJ2-5; 12 nucleotides agree with TRBD2. This CDR3 spans 20 amino acids. V trimming: 5 bases; J trimming: 4 bases; junction bases outside the gene matches: 20. Germline CDR1 and CDR2: SGHTA and FQGNSA. The CDR3 spells CASSKGRASGGATRVETQYF. In DNA, the CDR3 is TGTGCCAGCAGCAAGGGTCGGGCTAGCGGGGGGGCCACTAGGGTAGAGACCCAGTACTTC.

This clonotype was found many times. This rearrangement joins TRBV28 to TRBJ2-5; 13 bases align to TRBD2. The CDR3 spans 17 residues. CDR1 and CDR2 from the germline V gene are MDHEN and SYDVKM. V lost 3 bases and J lost 0; bases outside the gene matches: 4. CDR3 sequence: CASSLGLAGIYQETQYF. The CDR3 DNA sequence: TGTGCCAGCAGTTTGGGACTAGCGGGGATCTACCAAGAGACCCAGTACTTC.

This clonotype appeared many times. V is TRBV5-1 and J is TRBJ1-1; 8 nucleotides line up with TRBD1. Germline V gene data show CDR1 as SGHRS and CDR2 as YFSETQ. J was trimmed by 1 base and V by 3 bases; bases with no gene match: 8. The CDR3 extends over 16 amino acids. Written as DNA, the CDR3 is TGCGCCAGCAGCTCTAACAGGGGGATCGGGAACACTGAAGCTTTCTTT. Its translation: CASSSNRGIGNTEAFF.

This clonotype was counted many times. The gene calls are TRBV30 and TRBJ1-2; the D is unclear. CDR3 length: 15 amino acids. Germline-derived CDR1 and CDR2 are GTSNPN and SVGIG (reference sequence). The V gene lost 2 bases and the J gene lost 3 bases, with 16 bases spanning the gap. CDR3: CAWSLLGREDYGYTF. In nucleotides, the CDR3 is TGTGCCTGGAGTCTGCTTGGGAGAGAGGACTATGGCTACACCTTC.

This clonotype was seen at least ten times. The chain links TRBV5-5 to TRBJ2-1; D is possibly TRBD2 (6 bases). CDR1 SGHKS and CDR2 YYEKEE come from the germline V gene (reference sequence). Trimming took 2 bases from V and 0 from J, leaving 9 bases between them. The CDR3 is made up of 15 amino acids. The CDR3 loop reads CASSFGGSSYNEQFF. CDR3 DNA: TGTGCCAGCAGCTTCGGGGGAAGCTCCTACAATGAGCAGTTCTTC.

This clonotype was recorded many times. The J gene is TRBJ2-1, the V gene TRBV27, with TRBD1 identical over 11 bases. The germline gives CDR1 MNHEY, CDR2 SMNVEV (reference sequence). V gave up 7 bases and J gave up 2 bases; unmatched junction bases: 4. CDR3 length equals 15 residues. CDR3 sequence: CASTSGQGAYNEQFF. CDR3 nucleotide sequence: TGTGCCAGCACTTCGGGACAGGGGGCCTACAATGAGCAGTTCTTC.

This clonotype was counted at least ten times. This chain links TRBV5-5 with TRBJ1-2; D perhaps matches TRBD1 (5 bases). The CDR3 contains 16 residues. Germline V lookup: CDR1 SGHKS, CDR2 YYEKEE (reference sequence). Trimming pared 7 bases from V and 0 bases from J, leaving 19 bases between. The CDR3 DNA is TGTGCCAGCCAATGGGGGATGGCTGTTACTAACTATGGCTACACCTTC. This encodes CASQWGMAVTNYGYTF.

In its sample, this clonotype was seen many times. The chain combines TRBV27 with TRBJ2-5; TRBD1 aligns across 9 bases. Germline CDR1 and CDR2: MNHEY and SMNVEV (reference sequence). CDR3 length equals 15 residues. With 4 bases clipped from V and 0 bases from J, the junction kept 3 bases outside the gene matches. CDR3 bases: TGTGCCAGCAGTTCGGGACAGGGTCACCAAGAGACCCAGTACTTC. It codes for CASSSGQGHQETQYF.

This clonotype was detected many times. The V gene is TRBV6-2 or TRBV6-3, the J gene TRBJ1-1, with 7 positions matching TRBD1. Germline V gives CDR1 MNHEY, CDR2 SVGEGT. The CDR3 covers 14 residues. With 4 bases clipped from V and 4 bases from J, the junction kept 6 bases outside the gene matches. CDR3 DNA: TGTGCCAGCAGTTCTTACAGGGGCCGCACTGAAGCTTTCTTT. This translates into CASSSYRGRTEAFF.

This clonotype was picked up many times. This chain joins TRBV9 and TRBJ2-2; 7 nucleotides match TRBD1. J was trimmed by 7 bases and V by 3 bases; bases with no gene match: 6. The germline V gene encodes CDR1 SGDLS and CDR2 YYNGEE. The length of the CDR3 is 14 residues. In nucleotides, the CDR3 is TGTGCCAGCAGCGAGGGACAGTCTCGCGGGGAGCTGTTTTTT. Translated: CASSEGQSRGELFF.

This clonotype was detected many times. This chain joins TRBV27 and TRBJ2-1; 9 bases are shared with TRBD2. The germline V gene encodes CDR1 MNHEY and CDR2 SMNVEV (reference sequence). The CDR3 covers 16 residues. V gave up 6 bases and J gave up 0 bases; unmatched junction bases: 6. The CDR3 protein is CASRRGGTDSYNEQFF. The CDR3 region has the DNA TGTGCCAGCAGGCGGGGGGGGACAGACTCCTACAATGAGCAGTTCTTC.

This clonotype was seen repeatedly, ten times or more. The chain employs TRBV6-6 and TRBJ1-5; tentatively, D is TRBD1 (6 bases). From germline, CDR1 is MNHNY and CDR2 SVGAGI (reference sequence). Trimming took off 0 bases at V and 7 bases at J, with 13 bases between the two ends. This CDR3 is 15 amino acids long. This CDR3 reads CASSYSTTGRQPQHF. CDR3 bases: TGTGCCAGCAGTTACTCTACAACAGGGCGGCAGCCCCAGCATTTT.

This clonotype was seen many times. The V call is TRBV3-1, the J call TRBJ2-1, with 9 bases that match TRBD2. The CDR3 sequence is 18 residues long. Trimming took 0 bases from V and 5 from J; bases not matched to a gene: 11. CDR1 is LGHDT and CDR2 is YNNKEL in the germline V gene (reference sequence). The CDR3 nucleotides read TGTGCCAGCAGCCAAGAGGGGAACCTAGCGGGGAGGAACAATGAGCAGTTCTTC. Its protein product is CASSQEGNLAGRNNEQFF.

In this sample, this clonotype turned up many times. The chain links TRBV28 to TRBJ2-3; D is possibly TRBD1 (6 bases). Germline CDR1 MDHEN, CDR2 SYDVKM. V shed 3 bases and J shed 1 base, with 11 bases lying between them. CDR3 length: 15 residues. Here the CDR3 DNA reads TGTGCCAGCAGTTTGCCGGCAGGGGGCACAGATACGCAGTATTTT. Protein product: CASSLPAGGTDTQYF.

This clonotype was seen ten or more times. The chain carries TRBV10-3 and TRBJ2-5; no definite D call. V lost 4 bases and J lost 4, with 16 bases in between. This CDR3 comprises 15 residues. CDR1 ENHRY and CDR2 SYGVKD come from the germline V gene. The CDR3 here is CAISGSTGVVETQYF. Written as DNA, the CDR3 is TGTGCCATCAGTGGGAGCACTGGGGTAGTAGAGACCCAGTACTTC.

This clonotype was seen many times. The J gene is TRBJ1-2, the V gene TRBV28; TRBD1 might be the D (6 bases). CDR1 and CDR2 (germline): MDHEN, SYDVKM. V was shortened by 5 bases and J by 3 bases, with 19 bases between the two germline ends. This CDR3 comprises 16 residues. The CDR3 sequence is CASSPAGTSIYYGYTF. The DNA of the CDR3 is TGTGCCAGCAGTCCCGCCGGGACAAGTATTTACTATGGCTACACCTTC.